This T cell receptor (beta chain) is from a study of blood T cells in healthy people across ages. Alongside a J-beta primer mix, a sample-barcoded 5' primer served in a second PCR lasting roughly 6 to 11 cycles. TCRdb ran MiXCR on the 5' RACE reads and lists one entry per CDR3 protein. The sample holds about 670,000 distinct CDR3 sequences, over 40% seen once. CDR1 is DFQATT and CDR2 is SNEGSKA in the germline V gene (reference sequence). Trimming shortened V by 6 bases and J by 0 bases, and 17 bases separated the two germline ends. This CDR3 spans 15 amino acids. In the case of this clonotype: Antigen unknown.

The donors, aged 6 to 90, were healthy Caucasians from Russia. Broader study findings: The study could not conclusively compare naive and antigen-experienced cells, given its unsorted PBMCs.

The chain carries TRBV20-1 and TRBJ1-1, with D uncertain. The receptor comes from an elderly man in good health. The sequencing sample was made of blood. The CDR3: CSALSGDKMNTEAFF. In DNA form, the CDR3 reads TGCAGTGCCCTCAGTGGAGACAAAATGAACACTGAAGCTTTCTTT.